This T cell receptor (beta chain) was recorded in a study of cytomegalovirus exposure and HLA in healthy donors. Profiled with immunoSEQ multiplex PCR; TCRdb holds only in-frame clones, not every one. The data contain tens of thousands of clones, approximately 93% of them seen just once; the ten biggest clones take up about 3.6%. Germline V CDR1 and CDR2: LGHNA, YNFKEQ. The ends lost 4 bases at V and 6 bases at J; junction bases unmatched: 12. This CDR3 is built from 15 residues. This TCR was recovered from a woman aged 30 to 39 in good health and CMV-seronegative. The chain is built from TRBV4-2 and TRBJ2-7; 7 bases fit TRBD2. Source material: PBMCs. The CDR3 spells CASSRALAETGEQYF. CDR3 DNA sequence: TGTGCCAGCAGCCGAGCCCTAGCGGAAACGGGCGAGCAGTACTTC.